A selection of T cell receptor beta chains follows, all from one sample in a study of blood T cell repertoires in COVID-19. The protocol was immunoSEQ multiplex PCR, while the TCRdb copy is restricted to in-frame clones and leaves out a portion. The sample includes approximately 140,000 clones, roughly 90% seen only once; the top ten take 2% to 2.5%. The source material was peripheral blood. These receptors were taken from a man between 65 and 85 years old with active COVID-19. Both conserved end residues are trimmed from each CDR3. Each record gives: V gene, CDR3 length, CDR3 protein.

V: TRBV12-3/TRBV12-4; length: 10; CDR3: ASSHRDSQQY
V: TRBV5-1; length: 12; CDR3: ASSLEQGPYEQY
V: TRBV19; length: 13; CDR3: ASSNTARGITEAF
V: TRBV9; length: 12; CDR3: ASSEGGTGGGYT
V: TRBV30; length: 12; CDR3: AWLAGRAIGEQF
V: TRBV20-1; length: 11; CDR3: SAIDTNPYEQY
V: TRBV21-1; length: 16; CDR3: ASSNGTRRLFGNQPQH
V: TRBV7-9; length: 12; CDR3: ASSDIPGQIEAF
V: TRBV6-2/TRBV6-3; length: 11; CDR3: ASSTDRASEQY
V: TRBV3-1/TRBV3-2; length: 13; CDR3: ASKTDRGFQETQY
V: TRBV9; length: 14; CDR3: ASSVWREGPTDTQY
V: TRBV2; length: 12; CDR3: ASSGGTSPYEQY
V: TRBV19; length: 14; CDR3: ASSIPQGRSYNEQF
V: TRBV7-9; length: 13; CDR3: ASSLEQGRSYEQY
V: TRBV11-2; length: 11; CDR3: ASREDSYNEQF
V: TRBV6-5; length: 13; CDR3: ASSFAAGSPDTQY
V: TRBV28; length: 13; CDR3: ASSLLGGLGETQY
V: TRBV30; length: 14; CDR3: AWSVMASSSYNEQF
V: TRBV27; length: 13; CDR3: ASSSRLAGPYEQY
V: TRBV30; length: 14; CDR3: AWSAFLGAGANVLT
V: TRBV5-5; length: 13; CDR3: ASSPQGLSYNEQF
V: TRBV7-2; length: 13; CDR3: ASSLSTGRTDTQY
V: TRBV7-2; length: 11; CDR3: ASRRDTYNEQF
V: TRBV29-1; length: 12; CDR3: SVEGTGPNYGYT
V: TRBV15; length: 12; CDR3: ATSLAEVTDTQY
V: TRBV27; length: 11; CDR3: ATKPRVGETQY
V: TRBV6-2/TRBV6-3; length: 12; CDR3: ASSSTGMNTEAF
V: TRBV28; length: 15; CDR3: ASGLQGLRSGANVLT
V: TRBV30; length: 12; CDR3: AWSLTGGGQPQH
V: TRBV7-2; length: 12; CDR3: ASFPQGNYNEQF
V: TRBV27; length: 13; CDR3: ASSLIAGGLYEQY
V: TRBV24-1; length: 14; CDR3: ATSENTRDINQPQH
V: TRBV27; length: 12; CDR3: ASRKQGITDTQY
V: TRBV5-1; length: 13; CDR3: ASIGDRGNTRELF
V: TRBV30; length: 13; CDR3: AWTLYTGANYGYT
V: TRBV6-5; length: 11; CDR3: ASRSTGAYGYT